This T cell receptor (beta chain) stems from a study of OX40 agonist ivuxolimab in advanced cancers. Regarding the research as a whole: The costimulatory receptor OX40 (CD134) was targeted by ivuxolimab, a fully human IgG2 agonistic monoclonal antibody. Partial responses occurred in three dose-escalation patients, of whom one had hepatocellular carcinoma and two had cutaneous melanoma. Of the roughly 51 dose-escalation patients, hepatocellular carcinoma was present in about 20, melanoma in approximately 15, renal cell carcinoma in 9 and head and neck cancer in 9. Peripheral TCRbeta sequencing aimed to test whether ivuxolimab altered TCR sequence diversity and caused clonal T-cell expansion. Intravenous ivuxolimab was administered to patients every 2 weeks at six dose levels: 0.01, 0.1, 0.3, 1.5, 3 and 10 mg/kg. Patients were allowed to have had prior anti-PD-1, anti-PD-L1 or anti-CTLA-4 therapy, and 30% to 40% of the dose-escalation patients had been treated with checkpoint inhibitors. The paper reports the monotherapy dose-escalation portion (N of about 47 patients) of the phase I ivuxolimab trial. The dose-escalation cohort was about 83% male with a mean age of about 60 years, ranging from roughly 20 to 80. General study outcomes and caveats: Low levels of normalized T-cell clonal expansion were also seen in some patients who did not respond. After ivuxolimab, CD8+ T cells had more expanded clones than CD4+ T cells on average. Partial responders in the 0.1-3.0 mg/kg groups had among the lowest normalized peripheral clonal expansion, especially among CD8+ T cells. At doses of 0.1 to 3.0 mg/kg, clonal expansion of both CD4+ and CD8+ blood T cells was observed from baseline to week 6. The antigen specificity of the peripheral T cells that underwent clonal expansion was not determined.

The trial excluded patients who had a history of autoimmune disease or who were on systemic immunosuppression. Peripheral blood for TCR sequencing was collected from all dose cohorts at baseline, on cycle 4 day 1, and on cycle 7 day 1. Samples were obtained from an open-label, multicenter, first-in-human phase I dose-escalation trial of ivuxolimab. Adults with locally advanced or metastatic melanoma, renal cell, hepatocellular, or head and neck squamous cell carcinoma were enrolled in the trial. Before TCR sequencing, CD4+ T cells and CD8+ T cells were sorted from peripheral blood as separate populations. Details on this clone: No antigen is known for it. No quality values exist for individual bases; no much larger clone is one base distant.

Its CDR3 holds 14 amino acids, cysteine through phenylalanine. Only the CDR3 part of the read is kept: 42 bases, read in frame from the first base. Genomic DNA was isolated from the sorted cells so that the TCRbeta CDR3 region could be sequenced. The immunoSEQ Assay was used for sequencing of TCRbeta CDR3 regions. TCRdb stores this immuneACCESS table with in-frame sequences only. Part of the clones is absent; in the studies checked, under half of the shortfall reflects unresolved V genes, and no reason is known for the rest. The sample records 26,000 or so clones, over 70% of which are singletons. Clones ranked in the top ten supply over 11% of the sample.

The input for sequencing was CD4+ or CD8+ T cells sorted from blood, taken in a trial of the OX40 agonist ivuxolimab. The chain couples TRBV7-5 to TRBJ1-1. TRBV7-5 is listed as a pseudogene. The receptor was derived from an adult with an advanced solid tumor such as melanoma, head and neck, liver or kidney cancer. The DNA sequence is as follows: TGTGTCAGAAGCTCCTCGGGGGGGAACACTGAAGCTTTCTTT. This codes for CVRSSSGGNTEAFF.